This entry lists 21 T cell receptor beta chains sequenced from one sample in a study of blood T cell repertoires in COVID-19. Here immunoSEQ multiplex PCR was the method, and the copy in TCRdb shows in-frame clones only, minus some. The table includes over 150,000 clones, 83% detected once. Sample: peripheral blood. These receptors were collected from a woman aged 55-70 years with COVID-19, enrolled during active disease.

DNA for the CDR3: TGCGCCAGCACTGGACAGGGGGAAGGGGAGCAGTTCTTC. As protein: CASTGQGEGEQFF. The chain carries TRBV10-2 and TRBJ2-1; the match to TRBD1 covers 10 bases. The CDR3 has 13 amino acids. Germline loops: CDR1 WSHSY, CDR2 SAAADI. V dropped 7 bases and J dropped 10; count of bases not matched to a gene: 7.

A single count supports this clone. The V and J genes are TRBV3-1 (or the pseudogene TRBV3-2) and TRBJ2-3, with D maybe TRBD2 (6 bases). This CDR3 contains 15 residues. Germline CDR1 and CDR2: LGHDT and YNNKEL (reference sequence). Trimming stripped 0 bases from V and 6 bases from J, with 13 bases between. The CDR3: CASSQDGGNWDTQYF. The CDR3 DNA reads as TGTGCCAGCAGCCAAGACGGGGGAAATTGGGATACGCAGTATTTT.

The V and J genes are TRBV10-3 and TRBJ1-1, with D perhaps matching TRBD1 (5 bases). V gave up 10 bases and J gave up 2 bases, with 17 bases separating them. This CDR3 spans 14 amino acids. In germline, CDR1 is ENHRY, CDR2 SYGVKD. The CDR3 sequence: CATLGGVGNTEAFF. CDR3 coding DNA: TGTGCCACCCTGGGAGGGGTTGGAAACACTGAAGCTTTCTTT.

This sequence joins TRBV6-6 and TRBJ1-2; no clear D gene. There are 10 residues in the CDR3. Germline V gene sequence: CDR1 MNHNY, CDR2 SVGAGI (reference sequence). Trimming removed 4 bases from V and 6 bases from J, with 3 bases in between. CDR3 bases: TGTGCCAGCAGTTCAAATGGCTACACCTTC. Translated: CASSSNGYTF.

The chain carries TRBV7-9 and TRBJ2-7; 9 bases match TRBD2. Germline V lookup: CDR1 SEHNR, CDR2 FQNEAQ (reference sequence). J gave up 6 bases and V 3 bases, and 6 bases lay outside the gene matches. There are 14 residues in the CDR3. DNA for the CDR3: TGTGCCAGCAGCTTGGCTAGCGGGGCCCCCGAGCAGTACTTC. This gives the protein CASSLASGAPEQYF.

The DNA of the CDR3 is TGTGCCAGCAGTGTGTCAGGGGGCACAGATACGCAGTATTTT. It is translated as CASSVSGGTDTQYF. This chain connects TRBV5-8 to TRBJ2-3, with D perhaps matching TRBD1 (6 bases). This CDR3 comprises 14 residues. V was cut by 5 bases and J by 1 base, with 11 bases left in between. In germline, CDR1 is SGHTS, CDR2 YDEGEE. The complete variable domain, with remaining parts taken from reference TRBV5-8 and TRBJ2-3, reads EAGVTQSPTHLIKTRGQQATLRCSPISGHTSVYWYQQALGLGLQFLLWYDEGEERNRGNFPPRFSGRQFPNYSSELNVNALELEDSALYLCASSVSGGTDTQYFGPGTRLTVL.

The chain combines TRBV19 with TRBJ1-5; maybe TRBD1 (5 bases). V lost 5 bases and J 4 bases, leaving 15 bases between the germline ends. This CDR3 contains 15 residues. Germline lookup yields CDR1 LNHDA and CDR2 SQIVND (reference sequence). The CDR3 loop is CASSFGAVENQPQHF. Written as DNA, the CDR3 is TGTGCCAGTAGTTTTGGGGCAGTCGAAAATCAGCCCCAGCATTTT.

This clone was detected a few times. V is TRBV7-9 and J is TRBJ1-1; 8 positions agree with TRBD1. V trimming: 5 bases; J trimming: 8 bases; junction bases outside the gene matches: 1. Germline loops: CDR1 SEHNR, CDR2 FQNEAQ (reference sequence). This CDR3 contains 11 residues. The DNA of the CDR3 is TGTGCCAGCAGCCAGGGGGCGGAAGCTTTCTTT. Translating gives CASSQGAEAFF.

The J gene is TRBJ2-1, the V gene TRBV30; maybe TRBD2 (5 bases). Trimming pared 0 bases from V and 8 bases from J, leaving 11 bases between. The germline V gene encodes CDR1 GTSNPN and CDR2 SVGIG (reference sequence). This CDR3 has 13 amino acids. The CDR3 spells CAWSVGATDEQFF. DNA of the CDR3: TGTGCCTGGAGTGTGGGAGCAACAGATGAGCAGTTCTTC.

The CDR3 loop is CASTPGSSYEQYF. The DNA of the CDR3 is TGTGCCAGCACCCCCGGGAGCTCCTACGAGCAGTACTTC. V gene TRBV12-3 or TRBV12-4 combines with J gene TRBJ2-7; D is perhaps TRBD2 (6 bases). The V end lost 7 bases, the J end lost 0 bases, and 10 bases lay between the germline ends. The CDR3 is 13 residues long.

The chain employs TRBV5-1 and TRBJ2-2, with 8 bases fitting TRBD1. V gave up 7 bases and J gave up 1 base; unmatched junction bases: 6. CDR1 and CDR2 (germline): SGHRS, YFSETQ. CDR3 length: 15 residues. The CDR3 DNA is TGCGCCAGCTTCCCGGGGACAGGGAACACCGGGGAGCTGTTTTTT. Its translation is CASFPGTGNTGELFF.

The gene calls are TRBV19 and TRBJ2-1; the D gene is possibly TRBD2 (5 bases). CDR3 length: 15 amino acids. The V end lost 3 bases, the J end lost 7 bases, and 16 bases lay between the germline ends. Germline V gives CDR1 LNHDA, CDR2 SQIVND (reference sequence). The CDR3 loop reads CASSIASGRSNEQFF. The CDR3 region has the DNA TGTGCCAGTAGTATCGCCAGCGGTAGATCGAATGAGCAGTTCTTC.

The CDR3 protein is CATRVARTNEKLFF. CDR3 nucleotides: TGTGCCACCAGGGTCGCCAGAACTAATGAAAAACTGTTTTTT. The chain combines TRBV15 with TRBJ1-4; D ambiguous. Germline CDR1 and CDR2: LNHNV and YYDKDF (reference sequence). The ends were cut back, 6 bases at V and 1 base at J, with 9 bases in the middle. CDR3 length: 14 residues. Complete variable domain (other parts from reference TRBV15 and TRBJ1-4): DAMVIQNPRYQVTQFGKPVTLSCSQTLNHNVMYWYQQKSSQAPKLLFHYYDKDFNNEADTPDNFQSRRPNTSFCFLDIRSPGLGDTAMYLCATRVARTNEKLFFGSGTQLSVL.

This rearrangement joins TRBV11-3 to TRBJ1-1, with TRBD1 as a possible D gene (5 bases). The CDR3 runs to 13 residues. The germline CDR1 and CDR2 sequences are SGHNT and YENEEA. Trimming pared 4 bases from V and 0 bases from J, leaving 6 bases between. The CDR3 bases are TGTGCCAGCAGCTCGGGGGTGAACACTGAAGCTTTCTTT. It translates to CASSSGVNTEAFF.

The CDR3 nucleotides read TGTGCCAGCAGAACCCTACGGTTGCTTGAAGCTTTCTTT. Amino acids: CASRTLRLLEAFF. The chain couples TRBV7-9 to TRBJ1-1; no reliable D call. Germline V gene data show CDR1 as SEHNR and CDR2 as FQNEAQ (reference sequence). The CDR3 runs 13 residues. Trimming took 6 bases from V and 7 from J, leaving 15 bases between them.

This chain connects TRBV5-8 to TRBJ2-1; TRBD2 matches at 7 bases. V lost 2 bases, J lost 2 bases, and 4 bases stayed unmatched. The CDR3 spans 15 residues. Germline values: CDR1 SGHTS, CDR2 YDEGEE. The CDR3 loop reads CASSLERDPYNEQFF. The CDR3 coding sequence is TGTGCCAGCAGCTTAGAGCGGGACCCCTACAATGAGCAGTTCTTC.

This clone has just one count. This rearrangement joins TRBV15 to TRBJ1-3; tentatively, D is TRBD1 (5 bases). Germline V gives CDR1 LNHNV, CDR2 YYDKDF (reference sequence). The CDR3 loop spans 15 amino acids. V was shortened by 3 bases and J by 0 bases, with 9 bases between the two germline ends. CDR3 loop: CATSRGGFSGNTIYF. The CDR3, as DNA: TGTGCCACCAGCAGGGGGGGGTTCTCTGGAAACACCATATATTTT.

The chain recombines TRBV10-3 with TRBJ1-5; D not resolved. This CDR3 comprises 15 residues. Germline CDR1 and CDR2: ENHRY and SYGVKD. Deletions cut 0 bases from V and 1 base from J, with 7 bases between. The CDR3 reads CAISESTRSNQPQHF. As DNA, the CDR3 is TGTGCCATCAGTGAGTCGACAAGAAGCAATCAGCCCCAGCATTTT.

The chain couples TRBV5-1 to TRBJ2-5; TRBD1 matches 8 bases. The germline V gene has CDR1 SGHRS and CDR2 YFSETQ. Unmatched junction bases numbered 13, after V lost 6 bases and J lost 0 bases. The CDR3 contains 17 residues. The CDR3 DNA reads as TGCGCCAGCACGAGACAGGGGAAGGTACTCCACCAAGAGACCCAGTACTTC. Translation gives CASTRQGKVLHQETQYF.

This sequence joins TRBV4-1 and TRBJ1-2; the match to TRBD1 covers 7 bases. J gave up 0 bases and V 1 base, and 2 bases lay outside the gene matches. Germline CDR1 and CDR2: MGHRA and YSYEKL. The CDR3 is made up of 15 amino acids. The CDR3 sequence is CASSQAGQSNYGYTF. In nucleotides, the CDR3 is TGCGCCAGCAGCCAAGCGGGACAGTCTAACTATGGCTACACCTTC.

About this clone: One end of the junction does not line up with germline, which may come from a read error. For the CDR3, the DNA is TGTGCCAGCAGTTTAGACAACGCCGGGGAGCTGTTTTTT. This encodes CASSLDNAGELFF. The chain links TRBV7-2 to TRBJ2-2; D is ambiguous. This CDR3 comprises 13 residues. The germline V gene has CDR1 SGHTA and CDR2 FQGNSA.